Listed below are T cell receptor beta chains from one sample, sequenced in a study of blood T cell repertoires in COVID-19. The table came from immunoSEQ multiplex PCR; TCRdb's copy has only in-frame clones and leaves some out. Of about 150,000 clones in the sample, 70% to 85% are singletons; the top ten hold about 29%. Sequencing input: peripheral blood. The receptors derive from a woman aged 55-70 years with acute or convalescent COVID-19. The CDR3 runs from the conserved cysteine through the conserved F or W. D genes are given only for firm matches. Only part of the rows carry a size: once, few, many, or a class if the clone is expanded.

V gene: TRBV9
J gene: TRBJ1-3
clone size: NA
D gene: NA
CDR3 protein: CASSVDSGSGNTIYF
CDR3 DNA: TGTGCCAGCAGCGTAGACTCAGGGTCTGGAAACACCATATATTTT

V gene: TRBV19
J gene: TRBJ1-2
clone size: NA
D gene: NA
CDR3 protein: CASRAQGHGYTF
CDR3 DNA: TGTGCCTCCCGGGCTCAGGGCCATGGCTACACCTTC

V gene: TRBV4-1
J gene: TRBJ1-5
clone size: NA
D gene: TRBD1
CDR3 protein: CASRETGDPNQPQHF
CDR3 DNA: TGCGCCAGCAGAGAGACAGGGGACCCTAATCAGCCCCAGCATTTT

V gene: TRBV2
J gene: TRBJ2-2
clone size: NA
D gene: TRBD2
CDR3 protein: CASSEAGFRIGLAAVTGELFF
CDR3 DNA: TGTGCCAGCAGTGAAGCGGGCTTTCGGATCGGACTAGCGGCGGTCACCGGGGAGCTGTTTTTT

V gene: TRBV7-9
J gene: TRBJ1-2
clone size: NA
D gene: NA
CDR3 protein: CASSLGLGVNYGYTF
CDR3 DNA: TGTGCCAGCAGCTTAGGGCTAGGGGTTAACTATGGCTACACCTTC

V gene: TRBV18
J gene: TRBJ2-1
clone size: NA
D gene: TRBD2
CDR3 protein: CASSPLRTSGGNPSSYNEQFF
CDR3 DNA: TGTGCCAGCTCACCACTAAGGACTAGCGGGGGGAACCCGAGCTCCTACAATGAGCAGTTCTTC

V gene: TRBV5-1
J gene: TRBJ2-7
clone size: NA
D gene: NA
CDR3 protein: CASSLGPGSSYEQYF
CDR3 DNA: TGCGCCAGCAGCTTGGGGCCAGGAAGCTCCTACGAGCAGTACTTC

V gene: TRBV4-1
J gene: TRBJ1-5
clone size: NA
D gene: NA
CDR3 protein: CASSLLSGENQPQHF
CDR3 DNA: TGCGCCAGCAGCCTTCTAAGTGGGGAGAATCAGCCCCAGCATTTT

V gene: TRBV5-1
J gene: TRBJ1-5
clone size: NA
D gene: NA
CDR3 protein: CASSLIQPQHF
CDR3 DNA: TGCGCCAGCAGCTTGATACAGCCCCAGCATTTT

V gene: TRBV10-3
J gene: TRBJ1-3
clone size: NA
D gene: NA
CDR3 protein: CAIRPGLSGNTIYF
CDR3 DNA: TGTGCCATCAGGCCGGGACTATCTGGAAACACCATATATTTT

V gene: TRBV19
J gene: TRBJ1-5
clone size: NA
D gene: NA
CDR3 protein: CASSKHGTSDSNQPQHF
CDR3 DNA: TGTGCCAGTAGTAAACATGGGACATCCGATAGCAATCAGCCCCAGCATTTT

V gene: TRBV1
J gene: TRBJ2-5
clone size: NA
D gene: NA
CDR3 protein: CTSSRGGWFGETQYF
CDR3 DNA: TGCACCAGCAGCCGCGGGGGGTGGTTTGGAGAGACCCAGTACTTC

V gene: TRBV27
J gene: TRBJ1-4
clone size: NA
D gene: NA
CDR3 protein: CASSVWGHNEKLFF
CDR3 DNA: TGTGCCAGCAGTGTGTGGGGCCATAATGAAAAACTGTTTTTT

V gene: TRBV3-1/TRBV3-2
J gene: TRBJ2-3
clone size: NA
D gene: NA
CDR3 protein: CASSQEGGTDTQYF
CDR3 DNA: TGTGCCAGCAGCCAAGAAGGGGGCACAGATACGCAGTATTTT

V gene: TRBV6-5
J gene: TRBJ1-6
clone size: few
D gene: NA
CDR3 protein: CASRGGVRNSPLHF
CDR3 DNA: TGTGCCAGCAGGGGAGGGGTGAGGAATTCACCCCTCCACTTT

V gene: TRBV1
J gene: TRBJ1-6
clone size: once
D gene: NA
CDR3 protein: CTSTYGQVNSPLHF
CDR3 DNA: TGCACCAGTACTTATGGACAGGTGAATTCACCCCTCCACTTT

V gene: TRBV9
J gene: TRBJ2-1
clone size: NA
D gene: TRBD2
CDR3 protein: CASSKKGLAGGYNEQFF
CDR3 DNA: TGTGCCAGCAGCAAGAAGGGACTAGCGGGGGGGTACAATGAGCAGTTCTTC

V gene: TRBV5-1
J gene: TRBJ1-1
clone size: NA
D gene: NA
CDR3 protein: CASSLQPTGGDTEAFF
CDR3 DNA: TGCGCCAGCAGCTTACAACCGACAGGCGGCGACACTGAAGCTTTCTTT

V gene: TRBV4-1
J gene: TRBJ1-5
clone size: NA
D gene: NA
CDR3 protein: CASSQDSSQPQHF
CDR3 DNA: TGCGCCAGCAGCCAAGATTCAAGCCAGCCCCAGCATTTT

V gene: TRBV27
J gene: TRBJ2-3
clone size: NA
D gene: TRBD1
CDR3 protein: CASSRRIRDSEADTQYF
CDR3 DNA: TGTGCCAGCAGTCGCAGGATACGGGACAGTGAGGCAGATACGCAGTATTTT

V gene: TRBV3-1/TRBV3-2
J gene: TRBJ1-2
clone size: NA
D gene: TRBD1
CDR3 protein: CASSRSTGVFGYTF
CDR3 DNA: TGTGCCAGCAGCCGTTCAACAGGGGTTTTTGGCTACACCTTC

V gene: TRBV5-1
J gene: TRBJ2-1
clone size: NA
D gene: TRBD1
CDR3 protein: CASSWDRANEQFF
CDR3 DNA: TGCGCCAGCAGTTGGGACAGGGCCAATGAGCAGTTCTTC

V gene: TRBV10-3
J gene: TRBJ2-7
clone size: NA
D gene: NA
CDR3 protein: CAISESETSYEQYF
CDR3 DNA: TGTGCCATCAGTGAGTCGGAGACCTCCTACGAGCAGTACTTC

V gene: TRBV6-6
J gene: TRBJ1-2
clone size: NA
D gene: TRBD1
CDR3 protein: CASTLTGAGGYTF
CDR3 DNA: TGTGCCAGCACCCTAACAGGGGCGGGTGGCTACACCTTC

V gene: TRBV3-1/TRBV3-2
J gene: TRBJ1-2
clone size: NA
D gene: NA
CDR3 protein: CASSRDTSNYGYTF
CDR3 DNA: TGTGCCAGCAGCCGGGACACAAGTAACTATGGCTACACCTTC

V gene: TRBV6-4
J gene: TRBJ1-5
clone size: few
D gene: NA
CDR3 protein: CASSDMRVRQPQHF
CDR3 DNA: TGTGCCAGCAGTGACATGAGGGTCAGACAGCCCCAGCATTTT

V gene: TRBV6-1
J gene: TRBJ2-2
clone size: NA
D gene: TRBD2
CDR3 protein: CASSGRDVGLAGETGELFF
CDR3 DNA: TGTGCCAGCAGTGGCCGGGACGTAGGACTAGCGGGGGAGACCGGGGAGCTGTTTTTT

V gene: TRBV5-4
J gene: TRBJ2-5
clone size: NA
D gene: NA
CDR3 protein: CASSRIIGETQYF
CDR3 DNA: TGTGCCAGCAGCAGAATAATCGGAGAGACCCAGTACTTC

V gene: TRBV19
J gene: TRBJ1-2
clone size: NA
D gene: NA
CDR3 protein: CASSIMTDLYGYTF
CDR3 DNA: TGTGCCAGTAGTATAATGACAGACCTCTATGGCTACACCTTC

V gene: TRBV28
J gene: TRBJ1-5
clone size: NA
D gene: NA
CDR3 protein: CASSFTAQPQHF
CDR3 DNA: TGTGCCAGCAGTTTTACAGCTCAGCCCCAGCATTTT

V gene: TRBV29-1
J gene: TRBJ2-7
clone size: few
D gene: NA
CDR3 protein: CSVEFHSSYEQYF
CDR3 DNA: TGCAGCGTTGAATTCCACAGCTCCTACGAGCAGTACTTC

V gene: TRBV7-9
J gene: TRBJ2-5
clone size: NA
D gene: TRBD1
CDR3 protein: CASSSRTGQKETQYF
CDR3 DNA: TGTGCCAGCAGCTCAAGGACAGGGCAAAAAGAGACCCAGTACTTC

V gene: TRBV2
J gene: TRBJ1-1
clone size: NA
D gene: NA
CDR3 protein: CASSEEGTGNTEAFF
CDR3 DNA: TGTGCCAGCAGTGAAGAGGGTACAGGGAACACTGAAGCTTTCTTT

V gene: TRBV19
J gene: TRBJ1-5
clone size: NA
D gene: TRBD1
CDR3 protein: CASSINRGQGNQPQHF
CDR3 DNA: TGTGCCAGTAGTATTAACAGGGGGCAGGGCAATCAGCCCCAGCATTTT

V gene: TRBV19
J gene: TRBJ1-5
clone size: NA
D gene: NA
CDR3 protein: CASSISEGNQPQHF
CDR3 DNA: TGTGCCAGTAGTATTTCGGAGGGCAATCAGCCCCAGCATTTT

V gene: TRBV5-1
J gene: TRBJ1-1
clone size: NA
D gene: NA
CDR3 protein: CASSIGGTNTEAFF
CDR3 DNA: TGCGCCAGCAGCATCGGAGGGACGAACACTGAAGCTTTCTTT

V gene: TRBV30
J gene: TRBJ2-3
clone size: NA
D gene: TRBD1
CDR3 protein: CAWKHKDRVGSDTQYF
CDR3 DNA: TGTGCCTGGAAGCATAAGGACAGGGTGGGGTCAGATACGCAGTATTTT

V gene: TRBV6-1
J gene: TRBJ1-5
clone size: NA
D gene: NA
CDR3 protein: CASSEFGGSTNQPQHF
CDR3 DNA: TGTGCCAGCAGTGAATTCGGAGGCAGTACTAATCAGCCCCAGCATTTT

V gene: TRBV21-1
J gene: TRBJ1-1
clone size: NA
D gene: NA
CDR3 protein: CASSKARAVGGNTEAFF
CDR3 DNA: TGTGCCAGCAGCAAAGCGCGGGCCGTTGGAGGGAACACTGAAGCTTTCTTT

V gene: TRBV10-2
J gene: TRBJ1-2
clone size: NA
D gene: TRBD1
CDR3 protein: CASSDYRGQFGYTF
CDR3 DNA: TGCGCCAGCAGTGATTACAGGGGGCAATTTGGCTACACCTTC

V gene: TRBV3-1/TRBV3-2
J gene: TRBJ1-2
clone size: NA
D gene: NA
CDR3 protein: CASSQDLLGRYGYTF
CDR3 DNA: TGTGCCAGCAGCCAAGATCTTCTAGGCCGCTATGGCTACACCTTC

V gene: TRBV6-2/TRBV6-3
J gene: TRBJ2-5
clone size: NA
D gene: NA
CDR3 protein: CASSRGTSSDQETQYF
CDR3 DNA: TGTGCCAGCAGTCGCGGGACTTCTTCAGACCAAGAGACCCAGTACTTC

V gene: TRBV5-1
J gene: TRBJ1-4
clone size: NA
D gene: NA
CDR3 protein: CASSLQGQLNEKLFF
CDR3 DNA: TGCGCCAGCAGCTTGCAGGGCCAGCTAAATGAAAAACTGTTTTTT

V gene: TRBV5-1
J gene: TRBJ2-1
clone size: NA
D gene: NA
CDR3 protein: CASSLTGYNEQFF
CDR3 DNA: TGCGCCAGCAGCCTTACAGGGTACAATGAGCAGTTCTTC

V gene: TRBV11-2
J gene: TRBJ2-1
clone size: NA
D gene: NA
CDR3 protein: CASSPLRQGGRRSNEQFF
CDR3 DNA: TGTGCCAGCAGCCCCCTTCGACAGGGAGGTCGGAGGAGCAATGAGCAGTTCTTC

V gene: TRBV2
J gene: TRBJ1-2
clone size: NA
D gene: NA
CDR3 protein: CASSDDLRGYGYTF
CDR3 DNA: TGTGCCAGCAGTGATGACCTCAGGGGCTATGGCTACACCTTC

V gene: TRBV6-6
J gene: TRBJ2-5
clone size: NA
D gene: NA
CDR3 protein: CASSYPNGARQETQYF
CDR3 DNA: TGTGCCAGCAGTTACCCTAACGGTGCGCGGCAAGAGACCCAGTACTTC

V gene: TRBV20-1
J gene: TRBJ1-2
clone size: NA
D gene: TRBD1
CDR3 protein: CSASKPTGGYYGYTF
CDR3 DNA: TGCAGTGCTAGTAAACCAACAGGGGGCTACTATGGCTACACCTTC

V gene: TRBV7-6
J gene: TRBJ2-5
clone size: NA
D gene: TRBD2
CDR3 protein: CASSLTLAGESTQYF
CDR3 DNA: TGTGCCAGCAGCTTAACTCTAGCGGGGGAATCCACCCAGTACTTC

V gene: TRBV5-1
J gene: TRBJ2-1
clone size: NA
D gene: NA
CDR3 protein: CASSLLVEKRDNEQFF
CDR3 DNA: TGCGCCAGCAGCTTGTTAGTTGAAAAACGCGACAATGAGCAGTTCTTC

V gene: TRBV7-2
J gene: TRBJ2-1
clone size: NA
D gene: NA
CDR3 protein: CASTRRQSSYNEQFF
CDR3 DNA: TGTGCCAGCACCCGGCGGCAGAGCTCCTACAATGAGCAGTTCTTC

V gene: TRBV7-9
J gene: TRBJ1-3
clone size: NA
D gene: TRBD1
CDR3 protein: CASSPGQALYGNTIYF
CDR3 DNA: TGTGCCAGCAGCCCTGGACAGGCCCTTTATGGAAACACCATATATTTT

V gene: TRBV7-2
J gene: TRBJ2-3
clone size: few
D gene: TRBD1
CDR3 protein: CASSLVGTALTDTQYF
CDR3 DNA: TGTGCCAGCAGCTTGGTCGGGACAGCACTCACAGATACGCAGTATTTT

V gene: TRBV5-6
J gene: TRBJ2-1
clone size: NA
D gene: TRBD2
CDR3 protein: CASSVLAGGLNNEQFF
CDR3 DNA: TGTGCCAGCAGCGTCCTAGCGGGGGGGCTGAACAATGAGCAGTTCTTC

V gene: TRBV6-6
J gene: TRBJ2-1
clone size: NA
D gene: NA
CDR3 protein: CASRQNQNLEQFF
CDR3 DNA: TGTGCCAGCAGACAGAACCAAAACCTTGAGCAGTTCTTC

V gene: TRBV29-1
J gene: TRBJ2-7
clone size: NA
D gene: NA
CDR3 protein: CSVDSDSLDEQYF
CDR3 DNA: TGCAGCGTTGATAGTGACAGCCTAGACGAGCAGTACTTC

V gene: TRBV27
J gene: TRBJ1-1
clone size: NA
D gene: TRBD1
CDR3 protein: CASSFGQGIIAFF
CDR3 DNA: TGTGCCAGCAGTTTTGGACAGGGGATTATAGCTTTCTTT

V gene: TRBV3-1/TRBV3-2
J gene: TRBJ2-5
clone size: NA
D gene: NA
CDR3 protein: CASSHRSLVQETQYF
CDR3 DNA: TGTGCCAGCAGCCACCGCTCGCTAGTTCAGGAGACCCAGTACTTC

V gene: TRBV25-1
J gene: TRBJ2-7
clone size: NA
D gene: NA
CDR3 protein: CASSDYGGTYEQYF
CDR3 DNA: TGTGCCAGCAGTGATTACGGGGGTACCTACGAGCAGTACTTC